This TCR beta chain is drawn from a study of OX40 agonist ivuxolimab in advanced cancers. For the study at large: Ivuxolimab is an agonistic anti-OX40 (CD134) antibody, and patients were treated with it. A male proportion of about 84% was recorded, with mean age around 64 years and range about 20 to 85. General study results and limits: Some nonresponders additionally presented with little normalized T-cell clonal expansion.

V was cut by 2 bases and J by 5 bases, with 19 bases left in between. Per germline, CDR1 SEHNR and CDR2 FQNEAQ (reference sequence). The CDR3 spans 16 residues. On this clone itself: Its antigen is not known.

This table comes from immunoSEQ multiplex PCR, and its TCRdb copy is limited to in-frame clones, with some not included. The sample lists roughly 140,000 clones; around 94% were seen once. Exclusion of a patient followed from autoimmune disease history or systemic immunosuppression. The TCR sequence derives from an adult with an advanced solid tumor such as melanoma, head and neck, liver or kidney cancer. The source material was CD4+ or CD8+ T cells sorted from blood, sampled in a trial of the OX40 agonist ivuxolimab. This chain uses TRBV7-9 with TRBJ2-7; perhaps TRBD1 as D (7 bases). CDR3 DNA: TGTGCCAGCAGCTTATTTTCTTTTGGAGGGGGCGACGAGCAGTACTTC. Translating gives CASSLFSFGGGDEQYF.